This TCR beta chain came from a study of T cell responses to AZD1222 COVID-19 vaccine. CDR3 length: 17 residues. V dropped 3 bases and J dropped 0 bases, with 15 bases sitting between them. CDR1 is SGDLS, CDR2 YYNGEE, per germline. Some clones are missing from TCRdb's copy, which holds only in-frame ones; the method was immunoSEQ multiplex PCR. The sample shows about 140,000 clones, just under 95% of them seen only once. J is TRBJ1-4 and V is TRBV9, with D unclear. The TCR comes from an adult who had recovered from COVID-19. The source material was peripheral blood, sampled after recovery from COVID-19. The CDR3 nucleotides read TGTGCCAGCAGCGCGCGAGATTTGGCTACAACTAATGAAAAACTGTTTTTT. This codes for CASSARDLATTNEKLFF. Complete variable domain (other parts from reference TRBV9 and TRBJ1-4): DSGVTQTPKHLITATGQRVTLRCSPRSGDLSVYWYQQSLDQGLQFLIQYYNGEERAKGNILERFSAQQFPDLHSELNLSSLELGDSALYFCASSARDLATTNEKLFFGSGTQLSVL.